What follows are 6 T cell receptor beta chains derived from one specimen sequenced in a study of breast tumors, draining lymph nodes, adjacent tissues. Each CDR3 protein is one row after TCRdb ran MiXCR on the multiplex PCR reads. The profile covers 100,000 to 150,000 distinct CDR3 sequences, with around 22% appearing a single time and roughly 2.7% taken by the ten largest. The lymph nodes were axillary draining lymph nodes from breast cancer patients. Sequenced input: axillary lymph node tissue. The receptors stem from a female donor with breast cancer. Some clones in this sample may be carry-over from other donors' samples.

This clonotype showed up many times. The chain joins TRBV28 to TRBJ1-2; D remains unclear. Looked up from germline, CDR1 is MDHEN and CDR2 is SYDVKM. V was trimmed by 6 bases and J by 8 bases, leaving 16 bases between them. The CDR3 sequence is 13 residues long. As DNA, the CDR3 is TGTGCCAGCAGGCGACTGGGAACTATGGGCTACACCTTC. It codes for CASRRLGTMGYTF.

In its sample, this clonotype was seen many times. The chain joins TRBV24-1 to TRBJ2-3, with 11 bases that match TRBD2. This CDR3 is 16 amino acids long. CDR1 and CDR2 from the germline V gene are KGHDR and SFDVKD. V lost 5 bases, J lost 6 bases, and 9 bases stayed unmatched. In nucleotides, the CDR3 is TGTGCCACCAGTGCTGTAGCGGGAGGGCCTGGGGATACGCAGTATTTT. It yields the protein CATSAVAGGPGDTQYF.

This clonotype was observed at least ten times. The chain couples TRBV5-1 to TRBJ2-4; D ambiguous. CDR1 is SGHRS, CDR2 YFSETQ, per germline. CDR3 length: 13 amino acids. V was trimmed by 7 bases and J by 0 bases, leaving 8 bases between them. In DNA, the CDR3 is TGCGCCAGCCTAGATCTAGCCAAAAACATTCAGTACTTC. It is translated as CASLDLAKNIQYF.

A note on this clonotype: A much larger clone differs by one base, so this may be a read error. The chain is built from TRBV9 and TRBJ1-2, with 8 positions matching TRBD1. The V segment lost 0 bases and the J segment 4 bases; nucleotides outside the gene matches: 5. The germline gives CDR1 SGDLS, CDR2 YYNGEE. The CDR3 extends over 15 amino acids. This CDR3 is CASSVVAGGTYGYTF. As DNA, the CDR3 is TGTGCCAGCAGCGTAGTGGCAGGGGGCACCTATGGCTACACCTTC.

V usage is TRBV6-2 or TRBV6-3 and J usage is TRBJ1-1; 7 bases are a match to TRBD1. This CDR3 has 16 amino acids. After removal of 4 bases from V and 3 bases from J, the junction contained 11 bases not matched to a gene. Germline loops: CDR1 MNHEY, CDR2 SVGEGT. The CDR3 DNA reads TGTGCCAGCAGTTGGAGGCTTACAGGGGTGGACACTGAAGCTTTCTTT. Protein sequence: CASSWRLTGVDTEAFF.

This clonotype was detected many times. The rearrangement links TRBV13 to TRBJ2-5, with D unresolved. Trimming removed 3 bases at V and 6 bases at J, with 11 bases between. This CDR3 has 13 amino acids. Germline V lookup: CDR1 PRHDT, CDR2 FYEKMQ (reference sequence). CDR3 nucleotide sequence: TGTGCCAGCAGCTTTGGTACTGAAAAGACCCAGTACTTC. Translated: CASSFGTEKTQYF.